Listed below are T cell receptor beta chains from one sample, sequenced in a study of cytomegalovirus exposure and HLA in healthy donors. Using immunoSEQ multiplex PCR, the repertoire was profiled, and TCRdb retains in-frame clones only, with some absent. The table shows over 150,000 clones, with roughly 81% occurring only once. The sample was PBMCs. The receptors stem from a woman between 45 and 65 years old in good health and CMV-seronegative. Each CDR3 is given with its conserved first and last residue. The D gene is left open where the match is weak. Some rows mark clone size as missing; the rest say once, few, many or name a class of expanded clone.

D gene: TRBD1
V gene: TRBV6-6
clone size: -
J gene: TRBJ1-3
CDR3 protein: CASSYSDRADGNTIYF
CDR3 DNA: TGTGCCAGCAGTTACTCGGACAGGGCAGATGGAAACACCATATATTTT

D gene: -
V gene: TRBV6-1
clone size: -
J gene: TRBJ1-2
CDR3 protein: CASSEAGGNYGYTF
CDR3 DNA: TGTGCCAGCAGTGAAGCAGGAGGGAACTATGGCTACACCTTC

D gene: -
V gene: TRBV30
clone size: few
J gene: TRBJ2-5
CDR3 protein: CAWSGGQPQETQYF
CDR3 DNA: TGTGCCTGGAGCGGGGGGCAGCCCCAAGAGACCCAGTACTTC

D gene: -
V gene: TRBV19
clone size: -
J gene: TRBJ1-4
CDR3 protein: CASSIGGDPRELFF
CDR3 DNA: TGTGCCAGTAGTATAGGTGGTGATCCGAGGGAACTGTTTTTT

D gene: -
V gene: TRBV5-1
clone size: -
J gene: TRBJ1-1
CDR3 protein: CASSLGEGKAGAFF
CDR3 DNA: TGCGCCAGCAGCTTGGGGGAGGGAAAAGCGGGAGCTTTCTTT

D gene: TRBD2
V gene: TRBV30
clone size: -
J gene: TRBJ2-2
CDR3 protein: CAWSVRLAGELFF
CDR3 DNA: TGTGCCTGGAGTGTACGACTAGCTGGGGAGCTGTTTTTT

D gene: -
V gene: TRBV9
clone size: -
J gene: TRBJ1-1
CDR3 protein: CASSPRLTENTEAFF
CDR3 DNA: TGTGCCAGCAGCCCCCGATTGACAGAGAACACTGAAGCTTTCTTT

D gene: -
V gene: TRBV7-2
clone size: -
J gene: TRBJ2-7
CDR3 protein: CASSADRFSYEQYF
CDR3 DNA: TGTGCCAGCAGCGCCGACAGGTTTTCCTACGAGCAGTACTTC

D gene: -
V gene: TRBV1
clone size: few
J gene: TRBJ1-2
CDR3 protein: CTSSQGTGMNYGYTF
CDR3 DNA: TGCACCAGCAGCCAAGGGACAGGGATGAACTATGGCTACACCTTC

D gene: -
V gene: TRBV4-1
clone size: -
J gene: TRBJ2-1
CDR3 protein: CASRRESRTYNPEGSYNEQFF
CDR3 DNA: TGCGCCAGCAGGCGAGAGAGCCGGACTTATAATCCCGAGGGCTCCTACAATGAGCAGTTCTTC

D gene: TRBD1
V gene: TRBV27
clone size: -
J gene: TRBJ2-7
CDR3 protein: CASSSQGQGMYEQYF
CDR3 DNA: TGTGCCAGCAGTTCCCAGGGACAGGGTATGTACGAGCAGTACTTC

D gene: -
V gene: TRBV5-6
clone size: once
J gene: TRBJ1-4
CDR3 protein: CASSFGSGQKLFF
CDR3 DNA: TGTGCCAGCAGCTTCGGATCAGGGCAAAAACTGTTTTTT

D gene: -
V gene: TRBV7-9
clone size: -
J gene: TRBJ1-1
CDR3 protein: CASSLTGTEAFF
CDR3 DNA: TGTGCCAGCAGCTTAACCGGGACAGAAGCTTTCTTT

D gene: TRBD2
V gene: TRBV4-2
clone size: -
J gene: TRBJ2-2
CDR3 protein: CASSLKPRGDTGELFF
CDR3 DNA: TGTGCCAGCAGCCTCAAACCCCGGGGGGACACCGGGGAGCTGTTTTTT

D gene: TRBD2
V gene: TRBV19
clone size: -
J gene: TRBJ2-7
CDR3 protein: CASSSSSGRFYEQYF
CDR3 DNA: TGTGCCAGTAGTAGCTCTAGCGGGCGCTTCTACGAGCAGTACTTC

D gene: -
V gene: TRBV18
clone size: -
J gene: TRBJ1-5
CDR3 protein: CASSADSDQPQHF
CDR3 DNA: TGTGCCAGCTCAGCGGACTCTGATCAGCCCCAGCATTTT

D gene: -
V gene: TRBV6-1
clone size: -
J gene: TRBJ1-1
CDR3 protein: CASRGPGNTEAFF
CDR3 DNA: TGTGCCAGCAGGGGGCCTGGGAACACTGAAGCTTTCTTT

D gene: -
V gene: TRBV28
clone size: -
J gene: TRBJ2-7
CDR3 protein: CASTTPGGQTYEQYF
CDR3 DNA: TGTGCCAGCACCACCCCTGGGGGACAAACCTACGAGCAGTACTTC

D gene: TRBD1
V gene: TRBV19
clone size: -
J gene: TRBJ1-5
CDR3 protein: CASSIRQGDQPQHF
CDR3 DNA: TGTGCCAGTAGTATCAGACAGGGGGACCAGCCCCAGCATTTT

D gene: -
V gene: TRBV7-2
clone size: -
J gene: TRBJ2-3
CDR3 protein: CASSSLQGNTQYF
CDR3 DNA: TGTGCCAGCAGCTCCCTACAGGGTAATACGCAGTATTTT

D gene: TRBD2
V gene: TRBV7-2
clone size: -
J gene: TRBJ2-3
CDR3 protein: CASSTLAGGRDTQYF
CDR3 DNA: TGTGCCAGCAGCACCTTAGCGGGGGGCAGGGATACGCAGTATTTT

D gene: TRBD2
V gene: TRBV7-2
clone size: few
J gene: TRBJ2-7
CDR3 protein: CASRPGGGYEQYF
CDR3 DNA: TGTGCCAGCAGGCCGGGAGGGGGATACGAGCAGTACTTC

D gene: -
V gene: TRBV23-1
clone size: -
J gene: TRBJ2-7
CDR3 protein: CASSQSGDEGLSYEQYF
CDR3 DNA: TGCGCCAGCAGTCAGTCCGGGGACGAGGGACTTTCCTACGAGCAGTACTTC

D gene: TRBD2
V gene: TRBV14
clone size: -
J gene: TRBJ2-1
CDR3 protein: CASSQVGVVGLAGYNEQFF
CDR3 DNA: TGTGCCAGCAGCCAAGTGGGTGTGGTTGGACTAGCGGGTTACAATGAGCAGTTCTTC

D gene: TRBD1
V gene: TRBV7-3
clone size: -
J gene: TRBJ1-1
CDR3 protein: CASSNQGDTEAFF
CDR3 DNA: TGTGCCAGCAGCAACCAGGGGGACACTGAAGCTTTCTTT

D gene: TRBD1
V gene: TRBV7-6
clone size: -
J gene: TRBJ2-1
CDR3 protein: CASSLDRVSYNEQFF
CDR3 DNA: TGTGCCAGCAGCCTCGACAGGGTCTCCTACAATGAGCAGTTCTTC

D gene: -
V gene: TRBV28
clone size: -
J gene: TRBJ1-3
CDR3 protein: CASSSFGKTGNTIYF
CDR3 DNA: TGTGCCAGCAGCTCTTTCGGGAAGACTGGAAACACCATATATTTT

D gene: TRBD2
V gene: TRBV7-9
clone size: -
J gene: TRBJ2-3
CDR3 protein: CASRREVTGGPDTQYF
CDR3 DNA: TGTGCCAGCAGACGGGAAGTAACGGGGGGGCCAGATACGCAGTATTTT

D gene: -
V gene: TRBV11-2
clone size: -
J gene: TRBJ2-1
CDR3 protein: CASSSGLPNEQFF
CDR3 DNA: TGTGCCAGCAGCTCGGGACTCCCCAATGAGCAGTTCTTC

D gene: TRBD2
V gene: TRBV9
clone size: -
J gene: TRBJ2-2
CDR3 protein: CASSVAPGLAGTGELFF
CDR3 DNA: TGTGCCAGCAGCGTAGCCCCGGGACTAGCGGGAACCGGGGAGCTGTTTTTT

D gene: -
V gene: TRBV28
clone size: -
J gene: TRBJ1-2
CDR3 protein: CASSFQTEGYTF
CDR3 DNA: TGTGCCAGCAGTTTCCAGACAGAAGGCTACACCTTC

D gene: TRBD1
V gene: TRBV6-1
clone size: -
J gene: TRBJ1-2
CDR3 protein: CASRGDRGGYGYTF
CDR3 DNA: TGTGCCAGCAGAGGAGACAGGGGAGGATATGGCTACACCTTC

D gene: -
V gene: TRBV29-1
clone size: -
J gene: TRBJ2-5
CDR3 protein: CSVEGTVERETQYF
CDR3 DNA: TGCAGCGTTGAAGGGACAGTGGAGAGAGAGACCCAGTACTTC

D gene: -
V gene: TRBV25-1
clone size: -
J gene: TRBJ1-3
CDR3 protein: CASSEFTGGGNTIYF
CDR3 DNA: TGTGCCAGCAGTGAATTCACAGGTGGCGGAAACACCATATATTTT

D gene: TRBD2
V gene: TRBV28
clone size: -
J gene: TRBJ2-7
CDR3 protein: CASSLVAGGHEQYF
CDR3 DNA: TGTGCCAGCAGTTTGGTAGCGGGAGGCCACGAGCAGTACTTC

D gene: -
V gene: TRBV6-5
clone size: once
J gene: TRBJ1-4
CDR3 protein: CASSYSVLPTNEKLFF
CDR3 DNA: TGTGCCAGCAGTTATAGTGTTTTGCCAACTAATGAAAAACTGTTTTTT

D gene: TRBD1
V gene: TRBV6-5
clone size: -
J gene: TRBJ2-2
CDR3 protein: CASSATGGATGELFF
CDR3 DNA: TGTGCCAGCAGTGCGACAGGGGGCGCGACCGGGGAGCTGTTTTTT

D gene: TRBD1
V gene: TRBV4-3
clone size: once
J gene: TRBJ2-1
CDR3 protein: CASSQDTGVYNEQFF
CDR3 DNA: TGCGCCAGCAGCCAAGATACAGGGGTCTACAATGAGCAGTTCTTC

D gene: -
V gene: TRBV2
clone size: -
J gene: TRBJ2-7
CDR3 protein: CASSEQAYEQYF
CDR3 DNA: TGTGCCAGCAGTGAACAAGCGTACGAGCAGTACTTC

D gene: TRBD1
V gene: TRBV5-4
clone size: -
J gene: TRBJ2-3
CDR3 protein: CASSWDRGSQGTQYF
CDR3 DNA: TGTGCCAGCAGCTGGGACAGGGGCTCACAGGGTACGCAGTATTTT

D gene: -
V gene: TRBV7-6
clone size: -
J gene: TRBJ2-1
CDR3 protein: CASSLGGRGPYNEQFF
CDR3 DNA: TGTGCCAGCAGCTTAGGAGGGCGGGGACCCTACAATGAGCAGTTCTTC

D gene: TRBD1
V gene: TRBV2
clone size: few
J gene: TRBJ1-2
CDR3 protein: CASPTGQLGYTF
CDR3 DNA: TGTGCCAGCCCGACAGGGCAGCTTGGCTACACCTTC

D gene: TRBD1
V gene: TRBV9
clone size: few
J gene: TRBJ1-1
CDR3 protein: CASSKDRVLTEAFF
CDR3 DNA: TGTGCCAGCAGCAAGGACAGGGTCTTGACTGAAGCTTTCTTT

D gene: TRBD2
V gene: TRBV5-1
clone size: few
J gene: TRBJ2-7
CDR3 protein: CASSFGGGAYEQYF
CDR3 DNA: TGCGCCAGCAGCTTCGGCGGGGGGGCCTACGAGCAGTACTTC

D gene: TRBD1
V gene: TRBV7-2
clone size: -
J gene: TRBJ2-7
CDR3 protein: CASSLAGTGGGEQYF
CDR3 DNA: TGTGCCAGCAGCTTGGCCGGGACAGGGGGCGGCGAGCAGTACTTC

D gene: -
V gene: TRBV6-1
clone size: few
J gene: TRBJ1-1
CDR3 protein: CASSQARGTEAFF
CDR3 DNA: TGTGCCAGCAGTCAAGCTAGGGGCACTGAAGCTTTCTTT

D gene: TRBD1
V gene: TRBV4-1
clone size: -
J gene: TRBJ1-3
CDR3 protein: CASSQEGVIQGSGNTIYF
CDR3 DNA: TGCGCCAGCAGCCAAGAAGGGGTGATACAGGGGAGTGGAAACACCATATATTTT

D gene: TRBD2
V gene: TRBV9
clone size: many
J gene: TRBJ2-3
CDR3 protein: CASSVVSGGADTQYF
CDR3 DNA: TGTGCCAGCAGCGTAGTAAGCGGGGGGGCTGATACGCAGTATTTT

D gene: TRBD2
V gene: TRBV4-3
clone size: -
J gene: TRBJ2-7
CDR3 protein: CASRGGGSYEQYF
CDR3 DNA: TGCGCCTCGCGCGGGGGGGGCTCCTACGAGCAGTACTTC

D gene: -
V gene: TRBV14
clone size: -
J gene: TRBJ1-2
CDR3 protein: CASSQDNIYGYTF
CDR3 DNA: TGTGCCAGCAGCCAGGACAATATCTATGGCTACACCTTC